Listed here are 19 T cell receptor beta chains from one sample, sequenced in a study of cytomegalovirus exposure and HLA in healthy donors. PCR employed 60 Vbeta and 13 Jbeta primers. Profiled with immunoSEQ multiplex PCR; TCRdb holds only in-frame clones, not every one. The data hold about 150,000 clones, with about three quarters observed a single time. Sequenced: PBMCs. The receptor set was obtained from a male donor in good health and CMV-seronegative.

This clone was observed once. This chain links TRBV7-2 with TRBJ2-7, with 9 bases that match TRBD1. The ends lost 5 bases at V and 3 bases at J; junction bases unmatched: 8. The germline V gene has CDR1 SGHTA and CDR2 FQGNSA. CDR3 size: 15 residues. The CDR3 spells CASSTWDRDRYEQYF. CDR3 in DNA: TGTGCCAGCAGCACTTGGGACAGGGATCGCTACGAGCAGTACTTC. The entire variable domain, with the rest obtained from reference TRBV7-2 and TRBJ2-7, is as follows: GAGVSQSPSNKVTEKGKDVELRCDPISGHTALYWYRQSLGQGLEFLIYFQGNSAPDKSGLPSDRFSAERTGGSVSTLTIQRTQQEDSAVYLCASSTWDRDRYEQYFGPGTRLTVT.

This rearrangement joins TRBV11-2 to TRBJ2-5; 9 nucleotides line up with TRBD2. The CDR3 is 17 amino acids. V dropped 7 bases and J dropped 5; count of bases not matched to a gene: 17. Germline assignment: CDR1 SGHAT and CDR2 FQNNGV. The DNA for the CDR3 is TGTGCCAGCATCTCCCCCGGGGGGCGGGAGGGAGGGGAGACCCAGTACTTC. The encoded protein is CASISPGGREGGETQYF.

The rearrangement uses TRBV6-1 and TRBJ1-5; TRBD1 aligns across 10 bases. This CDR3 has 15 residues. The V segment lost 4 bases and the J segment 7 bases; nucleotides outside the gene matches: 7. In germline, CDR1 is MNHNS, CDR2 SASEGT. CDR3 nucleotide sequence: TGTGCCAGCAGTGGTACCGGGACAGGGGAGCAGCCCCAGCATTTT. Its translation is CASSGTGTGEQPQHF.

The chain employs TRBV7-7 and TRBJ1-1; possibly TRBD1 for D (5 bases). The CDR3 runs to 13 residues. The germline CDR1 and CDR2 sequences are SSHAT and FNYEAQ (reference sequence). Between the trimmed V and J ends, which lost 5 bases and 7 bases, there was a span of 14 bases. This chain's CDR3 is CASSPREGVEAFF. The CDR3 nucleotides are TGTGCCAGCAGCCCCCGAGAAGGGGTTGAAGCTTTCTTT.

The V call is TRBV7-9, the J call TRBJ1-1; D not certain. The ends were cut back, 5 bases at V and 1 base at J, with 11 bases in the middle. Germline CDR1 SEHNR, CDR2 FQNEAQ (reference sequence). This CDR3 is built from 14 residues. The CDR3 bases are TGTGCCAGCAGCATCTGGGCCGCGAACACTGAAGCTTTCTTT. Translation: CASSIWAANTEAFF.

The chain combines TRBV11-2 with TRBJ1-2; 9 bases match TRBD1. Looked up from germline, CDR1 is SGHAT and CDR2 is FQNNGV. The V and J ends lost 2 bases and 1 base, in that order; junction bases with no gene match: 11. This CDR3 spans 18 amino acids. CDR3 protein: CASSLFPLRTGVNYGYTF. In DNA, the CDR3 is TGTGCCAGCAGCTTATTTCCTCTACGGACAGGGGTTAACTATGGCTACACCTTC.

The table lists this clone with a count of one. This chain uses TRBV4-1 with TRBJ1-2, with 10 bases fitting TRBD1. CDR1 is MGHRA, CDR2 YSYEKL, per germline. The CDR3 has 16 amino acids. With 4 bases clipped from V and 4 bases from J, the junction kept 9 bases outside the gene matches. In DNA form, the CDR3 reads TGCGCCAGCAGCCGGGACAGGGGTCTTGGGAGCTATGGCTACACCTTC. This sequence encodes CASSRDRGLGSYGYTF.

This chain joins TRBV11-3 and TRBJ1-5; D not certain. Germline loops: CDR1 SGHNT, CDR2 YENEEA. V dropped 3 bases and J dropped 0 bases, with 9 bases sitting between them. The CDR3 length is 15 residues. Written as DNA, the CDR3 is TGTGCCAGCAGCTTGGGAGGTTATAGCAATCAGCCCCAGCATTTT. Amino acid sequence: CASSLGGYSNQPQHF. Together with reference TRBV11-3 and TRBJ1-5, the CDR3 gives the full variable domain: EAGVVQSPRYKIIEKKQPVAFWCNPISGHNTLYWYLQNLGQGPELLIRYENEEAVDDSQLPKDRFSAERLKGVDSTLKIQPAELGDSAVYLCASSLGGYSNQPQHFGDGTRLSIL.

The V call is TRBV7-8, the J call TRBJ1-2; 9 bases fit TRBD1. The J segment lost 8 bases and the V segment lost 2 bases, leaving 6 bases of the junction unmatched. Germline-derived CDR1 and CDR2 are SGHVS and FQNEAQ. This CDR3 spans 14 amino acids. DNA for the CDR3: TGTGCCAGCAGCTTACGACAGGGGGTAGGGGGCTACACCTTC. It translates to CASSLRQGVGGYTF.

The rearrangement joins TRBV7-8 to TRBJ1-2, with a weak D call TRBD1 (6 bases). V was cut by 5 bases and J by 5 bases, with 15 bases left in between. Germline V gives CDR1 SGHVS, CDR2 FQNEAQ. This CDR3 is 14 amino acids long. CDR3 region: CASSPGAGPYGYTF. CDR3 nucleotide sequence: TGTGCCAGCAGCCCAGGGGCGGGCCCTTATGGCTACACCTTC.

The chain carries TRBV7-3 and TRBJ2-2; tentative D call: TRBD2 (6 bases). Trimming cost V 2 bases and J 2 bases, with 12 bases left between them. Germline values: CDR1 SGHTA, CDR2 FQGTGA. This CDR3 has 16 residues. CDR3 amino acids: CASSLVRRGNTGELFF. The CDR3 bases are TGTGCCAGCAGCTTAGTCCGGAGGGGTAACACCGGGGAGCTGTTTTTT.

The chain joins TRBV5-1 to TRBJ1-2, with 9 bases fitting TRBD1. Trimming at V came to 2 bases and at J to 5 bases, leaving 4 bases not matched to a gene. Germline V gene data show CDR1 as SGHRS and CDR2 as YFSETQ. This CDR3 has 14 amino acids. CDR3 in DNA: TGCGCCAGCAGCTTAACTGGACAGGGGTATGGCTACACCTTC. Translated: CASSLTGQGYGYTF.

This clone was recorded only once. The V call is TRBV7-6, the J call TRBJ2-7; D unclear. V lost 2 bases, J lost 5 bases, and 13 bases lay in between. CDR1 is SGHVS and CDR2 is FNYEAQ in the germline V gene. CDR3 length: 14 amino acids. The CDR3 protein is CASSLLGEAHEQYF. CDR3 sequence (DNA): TGTGCCAGCAGCTTATTAGGTGAGGCCCACGAGCAGTACTTC.

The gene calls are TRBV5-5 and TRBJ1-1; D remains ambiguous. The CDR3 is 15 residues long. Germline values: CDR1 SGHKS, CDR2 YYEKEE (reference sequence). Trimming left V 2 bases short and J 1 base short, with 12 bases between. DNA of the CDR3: TGTGCCAGCAGCTTTTTAGGAGGCTGGAACACTGAAGCTTTCTTT. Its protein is CASSFLGGWNTEAFF.

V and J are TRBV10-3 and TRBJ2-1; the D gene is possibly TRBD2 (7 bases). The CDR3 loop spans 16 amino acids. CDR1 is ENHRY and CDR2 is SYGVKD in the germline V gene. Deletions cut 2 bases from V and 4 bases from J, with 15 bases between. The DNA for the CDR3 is TGTGCCATCAGTGAGCCTAGAAGGGGGGGGTACAATGAGCAGTTCTTC. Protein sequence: CAISEPRRGGYNEQFF.

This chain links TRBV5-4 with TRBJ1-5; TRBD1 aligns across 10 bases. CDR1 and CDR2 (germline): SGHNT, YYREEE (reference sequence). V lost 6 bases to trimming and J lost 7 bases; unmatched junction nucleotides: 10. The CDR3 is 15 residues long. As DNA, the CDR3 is TGTGCCAGCATCCTGGACAGGGGGGTTCAGCAGCCCCAGCATTTT. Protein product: CASILDRGVQQPQHF. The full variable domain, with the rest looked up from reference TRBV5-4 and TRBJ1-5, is ETGVTQSPTHLIKTRGQQVTLRCSSQSGHNTVSWYQQALGQGPQFIFQYYREEENGRGNFPPRFSGLQFPNYSSELNVNALELDDSALYLCASILDRGVQQPQHFGDGTRLSIL.

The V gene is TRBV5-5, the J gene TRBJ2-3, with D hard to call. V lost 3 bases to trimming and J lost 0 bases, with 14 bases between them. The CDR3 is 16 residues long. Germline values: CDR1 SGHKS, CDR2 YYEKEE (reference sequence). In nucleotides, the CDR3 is TGTGCCAGCAGCTATAAAGCCCGTGCTAGCACAGATACGCAGTATTTT. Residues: CASSYKARASTDTQYF.

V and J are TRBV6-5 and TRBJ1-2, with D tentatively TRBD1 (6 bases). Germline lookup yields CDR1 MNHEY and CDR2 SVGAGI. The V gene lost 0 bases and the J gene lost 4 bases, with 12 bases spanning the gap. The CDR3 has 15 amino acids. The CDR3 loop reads CASSYSQGDLYGYTF. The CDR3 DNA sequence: TGTGCCAGCAGTTACTCACAGGGCGACCTCTATGGCTACACCTTC.

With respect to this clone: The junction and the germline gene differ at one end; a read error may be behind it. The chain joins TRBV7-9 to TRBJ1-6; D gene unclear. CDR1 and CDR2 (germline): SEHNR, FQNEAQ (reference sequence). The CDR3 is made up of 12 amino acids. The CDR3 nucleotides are TGTTCCAGCAGCTTACCACAATCACCCCTCCACTTT. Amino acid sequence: CSSSLPQSPLHF.